This passage covers 15 T cell receptor beta chains from one sample sequenced in a study of shared clonotypes between healthy human individuals. The table came from immunoSEQ multiplex PCR; TCRdb's copy has only in-frame clones and leaves some out. Of over a million clones in the sample, around 75% were seen once. The sequenced sample consisted of memory CD4+ T cells sorted from blood. Documented subset: CD45RA-negative fraction. The source is a man aged 18 to 30 in good health.

The DNA of the CDR3 is TGTGCCAGCAGACTGACAGGGATGAACACCGGGGAGCTGTTTTTT. Residues: CASRLTGMNTGELFF. The rearrangement joins TRBV7-2 to TRBJ2-2; TRBD1 aligns across 7 bases. The CDR3 consists of 15 residues. V gave up 6 bases and J gave up 1 base; unmatched junction bases: 5. The germline gives CDR1 SGHTA, CDR2 FQGNSA.

This clone was seen only a few times. The chain uses TRBV30 and TRBJ1-2; D is undetermined. Trimming stripped 0 bases from V and 2 bases from J, with 10 bases between. CDR3 length equals 14 residues. CDR1 is GTSNPN, CDR2 SVGIG, per germline (reference sequence). The CDR3 DNA sequence: TGTGCCTGGAGTGTACGGGCCACGAACTATGGCTACACCTTC. Its translation is CAWSVRATNYGYTF.

The chain links TRBV15 to TRBJ2-2; maybe TRBD1 (6 bases). Trimming shortened V by 2 bases and J by 3 bases, and 19 bases separated the two germline ends. The CDR3 spans 18 residues. Germline CDR1 LNHNV, CDR2 YYDKDF (reference sequence). This chain's CDR3 is CATSRLRGGSPHTGELFF. The DNA of the CDR3 is TGTGCCACCAGCAGACTCAGGGGTGGGAGCCCCCACACCGGGGAGCTGTTTTTT.

CDR3 residues: CASSLGLQETQYF. The CDR3 DNA reads as TGTGCCAGCAGCCTTGGATTACAAGAGACCCAGTACTTC. The gene calls are TRBV6-1 and TRBJ2-5; D call uncertain. Trimming took 6 bases from V and 2 from J, leaving 10 bases between them. Germline assignment: CDR1 MNHNS and CDR2 SASEGT. The CDR3 is made up of 13 amino acids.

The chain joins TRBV30 to TRBJ2-7; D unclear. The germline V gene has CDR1 GTSNPN and CDR2 SVGIG (reference sequence). With 2 bases removed from V and 6 bases from J, the gap between germline ends came to 17 bases. The CDR3 covers 14 residues. The CDR3 sequence is CAWSPRGPYSEQYF. CDR3 sequence (DNA): TGTGCCTGGAGTCCTCGCGGCCCTTATTCCGAGCAGTACTTC. Full variable domain (remainder filled in from reference TRBV30 and TRBJ2-7): SQTIHQWPATLVQPVGSPLSLECTVEGTSNPNLYWYRQAAGRGLQLLFYSVGIGQISSEVPQNLSASRPQDRQFILSSKKLLLSDSGFYLCAWSPRGPYSEQYFGPGTRLTVT.

J is TRBJ1-1 and V is TRBV7-9; D uncertain. Germline V gives CDR1 SEHNR, CDR2 FQNEAQ (reference sequence). Deletions cut 0 bases from V and 10 bases from J, with 12 bases between. CDR3 size: 13 residues. CDR3 in DNA: TGTGCCAGCAGCTTAGCGGGTCTGGTTCCAGCTTTCTTT. Protein product: CASSLAGLVPAFF.

This clone was recorded only once. The rearrangement joins TRBV5-4 to TRBJ2-4; no clear D. Germline assignment: CDR1 SGHNT and CDR2 YYREEE (reference sequence). There are 15 residues in the CDR3. V was cut by 0 bases and J by 6 bases, with 13 bases left in between. The CDR3 protein is CASSLAPASLNIQYF. As DNA, the CDR3 is TGTGCCAGCAGCTTGGCCCCAGCATCCTTAAACATTCAGTACTTC.

This clone has a handful of counts. J is TRBJ1-1 and V is TRBV19; possible D gene TRBD1, 6 bases. The CDR3 totals 15 residues. V gave up 6 bases and J gave up 2 bases, with 16 bases separating them. Germline values: CDR1 LNHDA, CDR2 SQIVND (reference sequence). CDR3 residues: CASSPDSAFNTEAFF. Written as DNA, the CDR3 is TGTGCCAGTAGCCCGGACAGCGCCTTCAACACTGAAGCTTTCTTT.

The sample holds a few counts of this clone. This chain uses TRBV5-1 with TRBJ2-7; tentatively, D is TRBD1 (7 bases). This CDR3 is built from 15 residues. CDR1 is SGHRS and CDR2 is YFSETQ in the germline V gene. V lost 0 bases, J lost 3 bases, and 13 bases lay in between. CDR3 region: CASSLATGDFYEQYF. The DNA of the CDR3 is TGCGCCAGCAGCTTGGCCACAGGGGACTTCTACGAGCAGTACTTC.

The genes are TRBV5-1 and TRBJ2-7; D perhaps matches TRBD2 (6 bases). The CDR3 consists of 14 residues. Germline V lookup: CDR1 SGHRS, CDR2 YFSETQ. V was clipped by 5 bases and J by 7 bases, with 19 bases between them. DNA for the CDR3: TGCGCCAGCAGAGCCAGGGTTTCCGCGGGAGAGCAGTACTTC. Translation: CASRARVSAGEQYF.

This rearrangement joins TRBV7-2 to TRBJ1-1, with no clear D. The CDR3 runs 14 residues. The V end was cut by 3 bases, the J end by 0 bases, with 8 bases between. Germline loops: CDR1 SGHTA, CDR2 FQGNSA. The CDR3 reads CASSFATLNTEAFF. CDR3 coding DNA: TGTGCCAGCAGCTTTGCCACGTTGAACACTGAAGCTTTCTTT.

V and J are TRBV2 and TRBJ2-7; 8 nucleotides match TRBD1. Germline CDR1 SNHLY, CDR2 FYNNEI. This CDR3 has 14 amino acids. Trimming took 5 bases from V and 2 from J; bases not matched to a gene: 5. Here the CDR3 DNA reads TGTGCCAGCAGTCTGACAGGGGTGACCTACGAGCAGTACTTC. Residues: CASSLTGVTYEQYF.

Points on this clone: The sample holds other DNA sequences that translate to the same CDR3. The chain combines TRBV5-1 with TRBJ2-3; TRBD2 matches at 10 bases. This CDR3 has 16 residues. Germline CDR1 SGHRS, CDR2 YFSETQ. V lost 0 bases to trimming and J lost 3 bases; unmatched junction nucleotides: 4. The CDR3 nucleotides read TGCGCCAGCAGCTTGGGAGCTAGCGGGAGAACAGATACGCAGTATTTT. Translated, it gives CASSLGASGRTDTQYF.

The rearrangement joins TRBV19 to TRBJ1-5, with 8 bases matching TRBD1. Germline CDR1 LNHDA, CDR2 SQIVND (reference sequence). This CDR3 has 13 residues. The V gene end was trimmed by 7 bases and the J gene end by 7 bases; junction bases not matched to a gene: 6. The CDR3 sequence is CASMKQGEQPQHF. The CDR3, as DNA: TGTGCCAGTATGAAACAGGGGGAGCAGCCCCAGCATTTT.

This rearrangement joins TRBV28 to TRBJ1-1; 9 bases fit TRBD1. Germline CDR1 and CDR2: MDHEN and SYDVKM. The V segment lost 5 bases and the J segment 10 bases; nucleotides outside the gene matches: 8. This CDR3 has 13 residues. The CDR3 DNA reads as TGTGCCAGCAGTCTTGACAGGGGGAGGTCAGCTTTCTTT. Residues: CASSLDRGRSAFF.